The sequence of this T cell receptor beta chain was determined in a study of T cells in Graves' hyperthyroidism and ophthalmopathy. Between the trimmed V and J ends, which lost 8 bases and 1 base, there was a span of 8 bases. This CDR3 region has 13 residues. Germline CDR1 reads SGHAT; CDR2 reads FQDESV (reference sequence). The TCR beta CDR3 regions underwent amplification using RNA transcripts as the source. In the first-round RT-PCR of the TCR CDR3, the HTBI primer set was used. MiXCR, run by TCRdb on the multiplex PCR reads, gives a single entry per CDR3 protein. The sample records a few hundred thousand distinct CDR3 sequences, roughly 18% being singletons. This clonotype was observed at least ten times. Its antigen is not identified. Used for diagnoses were clinical symptoms, serum thyroxine and TRAb, thyroid ultrasound and orbital computed tomography. Overall study results and limits: Most thyroid-expanded clonotypes above 0.001 were also found in blood.

The chain combines TRBV11-1 with TRBJ2-2, with D possibly called TRBD1 or TRBD2 (6 bases each). The sample consisted of blood. The source is a man younger than 35 with Graves' ophthalmopathy. The CDR3 loop reads CASAGQNTGELFF. The DNA for the CDR3 is TGTGCCAGCGCGGGACAGAACACCGGGGAGCTGTTTTTT.